The 4 T cell receptor beta chains listed next were all sequenced from one sample in a study of tumor-infiltrating lymphocytes in localized non-small cell lung cancer. The assay was immunoSEQ multiplex PCR, and TCRdb's table has in-frame clones only and misses some. The repertoire has under 15,000 clones, roughly two thirds of them found once; the top ten carry less than 10%. The sample consisted of lung tumor tissue. The source is a human donor with non-small cell lung cancer.

This chain joins TRBV19 and TRBJ1-5; D gene ambiguous. Per the germline V gene, CDR1 is LNHDA and CDR2 is SQIVND (reference sequence). V lost 3 bases and J lost 1, with 10 bases in between. The CDR3 is 15 residues long. The CDR3 sequence is CASSIYYDSNQPQHF. CDR3 sequence (DNA): TGTGCCAGTAGTATCTATTACGACAGCAATCAGCCCCAGCATTTT. The entire variable domain, with the rest obtained from reference TRBV19 and TRBJ1-5, is as follows: DGGITQSPKYLFRKEGQNVTLSCEQNLNHDAMYWYRQDPGQGLRLIYYSQIVNDFQKGDIAEGYSVSREKKESFPLTVTSAQKNPTAFYLCASSIYYDSNQPQHFGDGTRLSIL.

This chain links TRBV4-3 with TRBJ2-5; 10 nucleotides match TRBD1. The J call may be in error: the DNA end matches TRBJ2-7 better. Germline V gene lookup returns CDR1 LGHNA and CDR2 YSLEER. This CDR3 region has 16 residues. The CDR3 DNA follows: TGCGCCAGCAGCGCATCCGGGACAGGGGAAAGCTACGAGCAGTACTTC. This translates into CASSASGTGESYEQYF.

The chain links TRBV27 to TRBJ2-5; perhaps TRBD1 as D (5 bases). This CDR3 is 13 amino acids long. CDR1 and CDR2 (germline): MNHEY, SMNVEV (reference sequence). Trimming shortened V by 6 bases and J by 0 bases, and 8 bases separated the two germline ends. DNA for the CDR3: TGTGCCAGCAGGGGGCTATACCAAGAGACCCAGTACTTC. It encodes CASRGLYQETQYF.

The chain recombines TRBV6-5 with TRBJ2-5; D remains unclear. V lost 6 bases and J 4 bases, leaving 18 bases between the germline ends. CDR3 length equals 15 residues. CDR1 and CDR2 (germline): MNHEY, SVGAGI. Here the CDR3 reads CASSKAPTAGETQYF. In nucleotides, the CDR3 is TGTGCCAGCAGCAAGGCCCCCACAGCTGGAGAGACCCAGTACTTC.